This T cell receptor (beta chain) was profiled in a study of blood T cell repertoires in COVID-19. Background on the study: Spain, Italy and the United States supplied samples that represented acute and convalescent COVID-19. In each case, the material was cDNA or gDNA derived from T cells, B-cell-depleted T cells, or PBMCs.

Assay used: immunoSEQ multiplex PCR; TCRdb lists only in-frame clones, some missing. This table has 150,000 or so clones, about 86% appearing once. CDR3 length equals 16 residues. V was clipped by 1 base and J by 0 bases, with 10 bases between them. CDR1 and CDR2 from the germline V gene are MNHNS and SASEGT. This clonotype was obtained from a man in his sixties with acute or convalescent COVID-19. This sequence joins TRBV6-1 and TRBJ1-5; D might be TRBD1 (5 bases). Material: peripheral blood. The DNA for the CDR3 is TGTGCCAGCAGTGAAGGGGCAGGGATTAGCAATCAGCCCCAGCATTTT. Residues: CASSEGAGISNQPQHF.